This entry describes one T cell receptor beta chain. Authors' data handling: Nucleated cell number was recorded as an estimate derived from reference gene primer amplification. Using immunoSEQ multiplex PCR, the repertoire was profiled, and TCRdb retains in-frame clones only, with some absent. That table is the source of V, J and clone size, and D and trimming were worked out from the DNA. The sample holds 55,000 to 60,000 clones, approximately 84% seen once. CDR3 length: 13 amino acids. Trimming removed 3 bases from V and 3 bases from J, with 6 bases in between. This sample is part of a study of blood T cell repertoires in COVID-19. Overall study context: Sample material is recorded as cDNA or gDNA derived from T cells, B-cell-depleted T cells, or PBMCs.

The V call is TRBV12-3 or TRBV12-4, the J call TRBJ1-5; D call uncertain. The sequenced material came from peripheral blood. This sequence originates from a man between 65 and 79 years old with active COVID-19. For the CDR3, the DNA is TGTGCCAGCAGTTTTGCGGACAATCAGCCCCAGCATTTT. Translating it yields CASSFADNQPQHF.